The present T cell receptor (beta chain) was sequenced within a study of CD8+ T cells in alopecia areata. Study summary: Once tofacitinib had been taken for 6 to 18 months, 6 months off drug followed. The authors scored treated patients' severity by affected scalp percentage.

This clone was seen only a few times. The treatment here: oral pan-JAK inhibitor, 5-10 mg twice daily. cDNA serving as the sequencing template came from extracted, reverse transcribed RNA. Here immunoSEQ multiplex PCR was the method, and the copy in TCRdb shows in-frame clones only, minus some. The table lists about 220,000 clones, 50% to 60% of them singletons. CDR1 and CDR2 from the germline V gene are SGHNT and YYREEE (reference sequence). V was pared by 0 bases and J by 0 bases, with 5 bases between. The CDR3 is made up of 14 amino acids. The chain is built from TRBV5-4 and TRBJ2-3; D uncertain. Sequencing was performed on CD4+ T cells sorted from blood, taken at week 4, from a patient treated with tofacitinib. The sequence was collected from a human donor with alopecia areata. In DNA form, the CDR3 reads TGTGCCAGCAGCTTGGGACTTAGCACAGATACGCAGTATTTT. Protein product: CASSLGLSTDTQYF.